A single count supports the clone carrying this TCR beta chain. Its matching antigen is unknown. The sample comes from a study of shared clonotypes between healthy human individuals. Study details: Per-donor plates numbered three CD4 naive, three CD4 memory, two CD8 naive and one CD8 memory.

V was trimmed by 5 bases and J by 1 base, leaving 15 bases between them. The germline gives CDR1 MDHEN, CDR2 SYDVKM. This CDR3 has 16 amino acids. Study results and caveats: Memory subsets had estimated richness that was generally smaller than that of naive subsets.

For sorted subsets, 150 to 200 ng DNA per replicate equaled approximately 32,000 T cell genomes. Per the original methods: ImmunoSEQ sequences covered only the junction and lacked quality scores; filtering therefore differed. Profiling relied on immunoSEQ multiplex PCR, and the TCRdb table lists in-frame clones only, not all of them. D and trimming come from the DNA, and the V and J calls and clone size come from that table. The sample yields 150,000 to 200,000 clones, 90% to 95% seen once. The TCR was taken from a woman in her thirties in good health. The gene calls are TRBV28 and TRBJ1-5, with D unresolved. Sequences were obtained from naive CD4+ T cells sorted from blood. Subset reported: CD45RA+ positively selected. CDR3 coding DNA: TGTGCCAGCAGTCAACAGCTTACCTACAGCAATCAGCCCCAGCATTTT. This encodes CASSQQLTYSNQPQHF.